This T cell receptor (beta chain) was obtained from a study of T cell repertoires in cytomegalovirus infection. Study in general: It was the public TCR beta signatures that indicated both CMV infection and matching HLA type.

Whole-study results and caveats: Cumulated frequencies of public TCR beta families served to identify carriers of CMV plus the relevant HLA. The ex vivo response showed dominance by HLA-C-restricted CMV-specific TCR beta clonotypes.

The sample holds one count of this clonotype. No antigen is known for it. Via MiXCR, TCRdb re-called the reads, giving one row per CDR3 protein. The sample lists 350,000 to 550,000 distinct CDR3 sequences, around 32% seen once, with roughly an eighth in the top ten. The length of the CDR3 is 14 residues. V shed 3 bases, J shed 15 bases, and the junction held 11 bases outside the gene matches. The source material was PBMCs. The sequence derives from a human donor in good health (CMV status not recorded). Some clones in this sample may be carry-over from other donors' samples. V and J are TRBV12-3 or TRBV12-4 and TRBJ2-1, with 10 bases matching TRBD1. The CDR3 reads CASSFLGQGSNLFF. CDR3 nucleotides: TGTGCCAGCAGTTTTTTGGGACAGGGGAGTAATCTGTTCTTC.